This TCR beta chain was captured in a study of blood T cell repertoires in COVID-19. Study-wide context: Researchers got acute and convalescent COVID-19 samples from the United States, Italy and Spain. Sample material is recorded as cDNA or gDNA derived from T cells, B-cell-depleted T cells, or PBMCs.

The CDR3 extends over 17 amino acids. Germline values: CDR1 LNHDA, CDR2 SQIVND (reference sequence). V gave up 6 bases and J gave up 0 bases, with 18 bases separating them. Cohorts were assigned according to the clinical history that participants reported. Participants in the exposed group had met a COVID-19 case in the 2 weeks before joining the study. Some clones are missing from TCRdb's copy, which holds only in-frame ones; the method was immunoSEQ multiplex PCR. In the table there are 320,000 or so clones, 85% of which are singletons. V usage is TRBV19 and J usage is TRBJ1-3; D is perhaps TRBD1 (5 bases). The TCR originated in a woman in her 30s who had been exposed to COVID-19. Material for sequencing was PBMCs or T cells enriched from blood (not recorded which). CDR3: CASRHGGDSRSGNTIYF. The CDR3 nucleotides are TGTGCCAGTAGACATGGAGGGGACTCTCGCTCTGGAAACACCATATATTTT.